This TCR beta chain was identified during a study of blood T cells in healthy people across ages. A second PCR of roughly 7 to 11 cycles used a sample-barcoded 5' primer and a J-beta primer mix. Via MiXCR, TCRdb re-called the 5' RACE reads, giving one row per CDR3 protein. The table shows 1 million to 1.2 million distinct CDR3 sequences, with approximately 38% occurring only once. The V end lost 3 bases, the J end lost 11 bases, and 7 bases lay between the germline ends. Germline V CDR1 and CDR2: MGHDK, SYGVNS. The CDR3 totals 10 residues. Donor samples were obtained from healthy Caucasian individuals from Russia, aged 6 to 90. It was approximately 10 milliliters of peripheral blood that were drawn from each donor.

The chain joins TRBV25-1 to TRBJ2-5; D gene ambiguous. The sequence was collected from a man younger than 35 in good health. Sequencing used blood. Here the CDR3 DNA reads TGTGCCAGCAGTGACCATGAGCAGTACTTC. Translation: CASSDHEQYF.